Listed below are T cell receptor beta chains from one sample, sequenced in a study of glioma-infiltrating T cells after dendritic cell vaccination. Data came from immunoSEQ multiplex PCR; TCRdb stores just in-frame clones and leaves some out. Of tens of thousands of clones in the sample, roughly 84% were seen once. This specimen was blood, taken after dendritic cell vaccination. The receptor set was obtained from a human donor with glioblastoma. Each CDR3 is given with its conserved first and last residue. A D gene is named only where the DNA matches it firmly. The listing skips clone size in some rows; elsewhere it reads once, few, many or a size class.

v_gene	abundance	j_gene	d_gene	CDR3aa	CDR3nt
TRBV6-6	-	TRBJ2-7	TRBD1	CASSDGTVYNDEQYF	TGTGCCAGCAGTGACGGGACAGTTTATAATGACGAGCAGTACTTC
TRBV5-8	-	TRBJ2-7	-	CAIPGDSYEQYF	TGTGCCATCCCAGGTGACTCCTACGAGCAGTACTTC
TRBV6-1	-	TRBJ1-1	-	CASSLIQGTNTEAFF	TGTGCCAGCAGTTTGATACAGGGTACGAACACTGAAGCTTTCTTT
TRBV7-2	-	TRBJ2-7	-	CASSYTSGMGSYEQYF	TGTGCCAGCAGCTATACTTCAGGGATGGGTTCCTACGAGCAGTACTTC
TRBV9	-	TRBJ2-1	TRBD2	CASSGGGVAGHEQFF	TGTGCCAGCAGCGGGGGGGGAGTAGCGGGACATGAGCAGTTCTTC
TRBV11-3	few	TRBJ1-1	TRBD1	CASSSYAGGTEAFF	TGTGCCAGCAGCTCCTATGCAGGGGGGACTGAAGCTTTCTTT
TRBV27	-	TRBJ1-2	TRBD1	CASSNLGGGQANYGYTF	TGTGCCAGCAGTAACCTGGGAGGAGGACAGGCGAACTATGGCTACACCTTC
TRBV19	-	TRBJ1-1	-	CASSIGASDPDTEAFF	TGTGCCAGTAGTATTGGGGCCAGCGACCCCGACACTGAAGCTTTCTTT
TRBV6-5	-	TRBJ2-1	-	CASSYYRVGNEQFF	TGTGCCAGCAGTTACTACAGGGTGGGGAATGAGCAGTTCTTC
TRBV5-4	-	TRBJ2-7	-	CASSLAASYEQYF	TGTGCCAGCAGCTTGGCCGCGAGCTACGAGCAGTACTTC
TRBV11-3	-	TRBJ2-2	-	CASSLEHLTGELFF	TGTGCCAGCAGCTTAGAACACCTCACCGGGGAGCTGTTTTTT
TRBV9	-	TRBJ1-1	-	CASSLTPGEAFF	TGTGCCAGCAGCCTTACGCCAGGCGAAGCTTTCTTT
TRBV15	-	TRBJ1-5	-	CATSRVANRGGPSNQPQHF	TGTGCCACCAGCAGAGTCGCGAACCGGGGGGGCCCCTCCAATCAGCCCCAGCATTTT
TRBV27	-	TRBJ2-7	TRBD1	CASWDRVDEQYF	TGTGCCAGCTGGGACAGGGTGGACGAGCAGTACTTC
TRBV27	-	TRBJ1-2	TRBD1	CASSPGTGVDPYGYTF	TGTGCCAGCAGTCCGGGGACAGGGGTGGACCCCTATGGCTACACCTTC
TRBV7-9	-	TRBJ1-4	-	CASSANRLEKLFF	TGTGCCAGCAGCGCGAACCGTCTTGAAAAACTGTTTTTT
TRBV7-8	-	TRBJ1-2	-	CASSLEARAYGYTF	TGTGCCAGCAGCTTAGAGGCCAGGGCCTATGGCTACACCTTC
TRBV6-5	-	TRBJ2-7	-	CASSYYRRGSYEQYF	TGTGCCAGCAGTTACTACAGGAGGGGCTCCTACGAGCAGTACTTC
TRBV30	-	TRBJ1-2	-	CAWSWDTNYGYTF	TGTGCCTGGAGTTGGGACACCAACTATGGCTACACCTTC
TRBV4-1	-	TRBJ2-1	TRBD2	CASSPSPASGSSYNEQFF	TGCGCCAGCAGCCCAAGCCCGGCTAGCGGGAGCTCCTACAATGAGCAGTTCTTC
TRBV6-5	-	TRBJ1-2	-	CASSYNRDLNYGYTF	TGTGCCAGCAGTTATAATCGGGATCTCAACTATGGCTACACCTTC
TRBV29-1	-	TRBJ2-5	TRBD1	CSAPDRVGETQYF	TGCAGCGCACCCGACAGGGTTGGGGAGACCCAGTACTTC
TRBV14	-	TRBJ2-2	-	CASSQELRGELFF	TGTGCCAGCAGCCAAGAGCTGCGGGGGGAGCTGTTTTTT
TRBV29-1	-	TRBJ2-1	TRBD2	CSAVAGGYNEQFF	TGCAGCGCCGTAGCGGGAGGTTACAATGAGCAGTTCTTC
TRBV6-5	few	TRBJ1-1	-	CASSYSDSTEAFF	TGTGCCAGCAGTTACTCGGACAGCACTGAAGCTTTCTTT
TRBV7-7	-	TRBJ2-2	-	CASSLGTGMDTGELFF	TGTGCTAGCAGCTTAGGCACGGGAATGGACACCGGGGAGCTGTTTTTT
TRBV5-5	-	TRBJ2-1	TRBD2	CASSALAGDYNEQFF	TGTGCCAGCAGCGCTCTAGCGGGGGACTACAATGAGCAGTTCTTC
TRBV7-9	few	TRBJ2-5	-	CASSSGTQETQYF	TGTGCCAGCAGCTCCGGGACACAAGAGACCCAGTACTTC
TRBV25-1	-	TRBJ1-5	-	CASRSQGDNQPQHF	TGTGCCAGCAGGTCACAGGGTGACAATCAGCCCCAGCATTTT
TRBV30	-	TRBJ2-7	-	CAWSKTLSYEQYF	TGTGCCTGGAGTAAGACACTCTCCTACGAGCAGTACTTC
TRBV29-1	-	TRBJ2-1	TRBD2	CSVAPELAGGPREQFF	TGCAGCGTTGCCCCCGAACTAGCGGGGGGGCCTAGAGAGCAGTTCTTC
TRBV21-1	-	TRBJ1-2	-	CASSKGNGYTF	TGTGCCAGCAGCAAAGGTAATGGCTACACCTTC
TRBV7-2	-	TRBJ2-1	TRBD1	CASSLLGQGAISYNEQFF	TGTGCCAGCAGCTTACTGGGACAGGGGGCGATATCCTACAATGAGCAGTTCTTC
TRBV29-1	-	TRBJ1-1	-	CSVAGLRTEAFF	TGCAGCGTTGCAGGGCTTAGGACTGAAGCTTTCTTT
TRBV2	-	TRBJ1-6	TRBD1	CASSGTGGDSPLHF	TGTGCCAGCAGTGGGACAGGGGGAGATTCACCCCTCCACTTT
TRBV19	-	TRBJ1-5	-	CASSIRDNNQPQHF	TGTGCCAGTAGTATCCGGGACAACAATCAGCCCCAGCATTTT
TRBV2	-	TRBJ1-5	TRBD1	CASRPQGDQPQHF	TGTGCCAGCAGACCACAGGGGGATCAGCCCCAGCATTTT
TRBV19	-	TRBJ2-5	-	CASKLTVFQRTQYF	TGTGCCAGTAAGCTGACAGTTTTCCAGCGGACCCAGTACTTC
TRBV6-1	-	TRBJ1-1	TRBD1	CASSDLPGGETEAFF	TGTGCCAGCAGTGACCTCCCAGGGGGCGAGACTGAAGCTTTCTTT
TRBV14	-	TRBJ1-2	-	CASSQAGTPNYGYTF	TGTGCCAGCAGCCAGGCCGGGACACCTAACTATGGCTACACCTTC
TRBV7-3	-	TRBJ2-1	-	CASSTTGNNEQFF	TGTGCCAGCAGCACTACAGGTAACAATGAGCAGTTCTTC
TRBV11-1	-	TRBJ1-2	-	CASSRRAQLGDGYTF	TGTGCCAGCAGCCGCCGGGCTCAGTTAGGGGATGGCTACACCTTC
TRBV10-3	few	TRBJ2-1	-	CAISAGEMGYNEQFF	TGTGCCATCAGTGCGGGGGAAATGGGCTACAATGAGCAGTTCTTC
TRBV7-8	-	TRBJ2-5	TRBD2	CASSLGIAGSETQYF	TGTGCCAGCAGCTTAGGGATAGCGGGATCCGAGACCCAGTACTTC
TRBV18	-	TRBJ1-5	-	CASSSQEARSNQPQHF	TGTGCCAGCTCATCACAGGAGGCGCGTAGCAATCAGCCCCAGCATTTT
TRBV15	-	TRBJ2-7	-	CATSISIGSGYSYEQYF	TGTGCCACCAGCATCTCGATCGGAAGCGGGTACTCCTACGAGCAGTACTTC
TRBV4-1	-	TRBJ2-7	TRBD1	CASSQVKGQGSFEQYF	TGCGCCAGCAGCCAAGTAAAGGGACAGGGGTCCTTCGAGCAGTACTTC
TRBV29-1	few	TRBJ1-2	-	CSVESSGGTPYGYTF	TGCAGCGTTGAATCTTCCGGTGGGACTCCCTATGGCTACACCTTC
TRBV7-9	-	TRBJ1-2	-	CASSLLAGNGYTF	TGTGCCAGCAGCTTACTTGCGGGAAATGGCTACACCTTC
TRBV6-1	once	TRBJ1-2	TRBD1	CASSDLGTEYGYTF	TGTGCCAGCAGTGACCTCGGGACAGAGTATGGCTACACCTTC
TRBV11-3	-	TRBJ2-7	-	CASSLPGQYYEQYF	TGTGCCAGCAGCTTACCTGGACAGTACTACGAGCAGTACTTC
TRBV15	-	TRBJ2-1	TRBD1	CATSRGTGSSYNEQFF	TGTGCCACCAGCAGAGGGACAGGGAGCTCCTACAATGAGCAGTTCTTC
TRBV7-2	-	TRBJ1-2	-	CASSLVAGYGNYGYTF	TGTGCCAGCAGCTTAGTTGCCGGGTACGGAAACTATGGCTACACCTTC
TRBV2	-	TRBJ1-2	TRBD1	CASPDSPQGYGYTF	TGTGCCAGTCCCGACAGTCCACAGGGGTATGGCTACACCTTC
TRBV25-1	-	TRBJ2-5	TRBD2	CASTLAGASETQYF	TGTGCCAGCACTCTAGCGGGAGCTTCAGAGACCCAGTACTTC
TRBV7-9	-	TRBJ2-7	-	CASSPVGGGDEQYF	TGTGCCAGCAGCCCGGTGGGGGGTGGCGACGAGCAGTACTTC
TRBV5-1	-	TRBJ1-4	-	CASSLDRGYEKLFF	TGCGCCAGCAGCTTGGACCGAGGGTATGAAAAACTGTTTTTT
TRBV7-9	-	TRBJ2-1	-	CASSFSGLDEQFF	TGTGCCAGCAGCTTTTCGGGACTCGATGAGCAGTTCTTC
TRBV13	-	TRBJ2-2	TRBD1	CATQGANTGELFF	TGTGCCACGCAGGGGGCGAACACCGGGGAGCTGTTTTTT
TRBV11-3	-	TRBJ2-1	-	CASSLVDRVMSYNEQFF	TGTGCCAGCAGCTTAGTTGACAGAGTAATGTCCTACAATGAGCAGTTCTTC